A single T cell receptor (beta chain) is shown here with its context. This entry comes from a study of radiation and T cells in renal cell carcinoma. Treatment reported: treatment-naive control, cytoreductive nephrectomy. The CDR3 is made up of 16 amino acids. CDR1 is SGDLS and CDR2 is YYNGEE in the germline V gene. V lost 0 bases and J lost 3, with 13 bases in between. Libraries were prepared by immunoSEQ multiplex PCR; TCRdb keeps only in-frame clonotypes and omits some of them. The top ten clones hold around 17% of a sample with 14,000 to 15,000 clones, 62% of them seen once. This clonotype was sampled from a man in his fifties or sixties with renal cell carcinoma. The V gene is TRBV9, the J gene TRBJ2-1; unclear D gene. This specimen consisted of tumor tissue, obtained from a patient whose treatment was nephrectomy without radiotherapy. CDR3 DNA sequence: TGTGCCAGCAGCGTAGGAGAGGCGAGCCACTACAATGAGCAGTTCTTC. It specifies CASSVGEASHYNEQFF.